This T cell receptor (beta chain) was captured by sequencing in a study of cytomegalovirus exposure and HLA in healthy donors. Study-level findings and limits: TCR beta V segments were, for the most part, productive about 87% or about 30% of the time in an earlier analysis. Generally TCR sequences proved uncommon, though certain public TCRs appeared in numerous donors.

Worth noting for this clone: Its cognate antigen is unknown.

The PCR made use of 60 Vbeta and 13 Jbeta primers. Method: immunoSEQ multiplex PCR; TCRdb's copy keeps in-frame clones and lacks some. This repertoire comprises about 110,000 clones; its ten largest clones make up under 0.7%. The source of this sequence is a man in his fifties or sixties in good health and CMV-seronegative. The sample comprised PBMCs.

CDR3 DNA sequence: TGTGCCAGCAGTTACCGGGCGGGAGGGCCGGAGACCCAGTACTTC. Protein: CASSYRAGGPETQYF. This chain connects TRBV6-6 to TRBJ2-5; 9 bases map to TRBD2. CDR3 size: 15 residues. V dropped 2 bases and J dropped 5; count of bases not matched to a gene: 6. Germline V CDR1 and CDR2: MNHNY, SVGAGI (reference sequence).